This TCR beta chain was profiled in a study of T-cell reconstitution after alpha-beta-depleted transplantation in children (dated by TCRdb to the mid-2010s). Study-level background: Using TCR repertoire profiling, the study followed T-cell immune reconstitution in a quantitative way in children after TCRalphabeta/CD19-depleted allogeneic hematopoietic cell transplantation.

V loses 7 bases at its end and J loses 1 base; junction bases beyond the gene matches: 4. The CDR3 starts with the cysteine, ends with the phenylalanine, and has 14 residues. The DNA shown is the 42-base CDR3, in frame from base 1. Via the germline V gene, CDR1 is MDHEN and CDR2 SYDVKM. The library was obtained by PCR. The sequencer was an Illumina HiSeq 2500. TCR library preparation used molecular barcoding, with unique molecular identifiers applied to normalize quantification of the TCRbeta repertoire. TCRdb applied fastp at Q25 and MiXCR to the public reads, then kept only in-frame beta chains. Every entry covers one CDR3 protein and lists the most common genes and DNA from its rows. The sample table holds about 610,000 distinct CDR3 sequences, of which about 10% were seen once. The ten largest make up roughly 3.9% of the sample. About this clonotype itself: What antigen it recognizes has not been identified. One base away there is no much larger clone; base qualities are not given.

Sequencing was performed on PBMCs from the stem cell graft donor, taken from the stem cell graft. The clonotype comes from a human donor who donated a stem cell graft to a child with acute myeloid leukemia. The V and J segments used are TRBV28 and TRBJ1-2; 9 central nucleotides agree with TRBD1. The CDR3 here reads CASNRQGGNYGYTF. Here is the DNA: TGTGCCAGCAATCGACAGGGGGGTAACTATGGCTACACCTTC.